Below, 29 T cell receptor beta chains from the same sample are listed, as sequenced in a study of T cells expressing NK-cell markers. TCRdb reanalyzed the 5' RACE reads, giving one entry per CDR3 protein sequence and no DNA. The specimen's table records 400,000 to 500,000 distinct CDR3 sequences. Sequencing input: blood T cells: a sorted CD56 or NKG2C T cell subset, CD4+ or CD8+ T cells, or bulk PBMC T cells (not recorded which). The source of these receptors is a woman between 18 and 69 years old in good health.

The chain recombines TRBV7-2 with TRBJ1-4; TCRdb proposes TRBD1, but this gene call is untestable without DNA. CDR3 size: 15 residues. Per germline, CDR1 SGHTA and CDR2 FQGNSA. The CDR3 protein is CASSLTRATNEKLFF.

V is TRBV12-3 or TRBV12-4 and J is TRBJ1-3. The CDR3 runs to 14 residues. CDR3: CASILRGAGNTIYF.

The chain couples TRBV9 to TRBJ2-2; TCRdb's D gene call, TRBD2, goes unchecked for lack of DNA. The CDR3 runs to 15 residues. The germline V gene encodes CDR1 SGDLS and CDR2 YYNGEE. The CDR3 sequence: CASSVLAGVPGELFF.

V is TRBV19 and J is TRBJ2-1. Germline-derived CDR1 and CDR2 are LNHDA and SQIVND (reference sequence). The CDR3 spans 16 residues. The CDR3 loop reads CASSTGRTSSYNEQFF.

The gene calls are TRBV12-3 or TRBV12-4 and TRBJ1-5; without DNA, the TCRdb call of TRBD1 cannot be checked. The CDR3 spans 17 residues. CDR3 protein: CASSFSVDRGWWQPQHF.

The V gene is TRBV6-2 or TRBV6-3, the J gene TRBJ2-3. The CDR3 sequence is 14 residues long. CDR1 and CDR2 from the germline V gene are MNHEY and SVGEGT. Here the CDR3 reads CASRLTALTDTQYF.

This chain uses TRBV5-1 with TRBJ2-3; no DNA is available, so the TRBD1 call from TCRdb remains unchecked. The CDR3 runs to 17 residues. Germline values: CDR1 SGHRS, CDR2 YFSETQ. CDR3 sequence reads: CASSVRDRNLLTDTQYF.

The V call is TRBV12-3 or TRBV12-4, the J call TRBJ1-1. The CDR3 covers 12 residues. Here the CDR3 reads CASSFMRTEAFF.

The chain couples TRBV13 to TRBJ2-1; TCRdb's D call, TRBD2, is unchecked because there is no DNA. Per germline, CDR1 PRHDT and CDR2 FYEKMQ (reference sequence). There are 14 residues in the CDR3. This chain's CDR3 is CASSPGLAGVKQFF.

The chain joins TRBV19 to TRBJ1-5; lacking DNA, the TRBD1 call made by TCRdb goes unchecked. This CDR3 contains 13 residues. The germline V gene encodes CDR1 LNHDA and CDR2 SQIVND (reference sequence). The CDR3 spells CASTRGGTQPQHF.

The chain is built from TRBV7-2 and TRBJ2-1; TCRdb selects TRBD2, and the lack of DNA leaves this call unchecked. The CDR3 consists of 17 residues. The germline gives CDR1 SGHTA, CDR2 FQGNSA. This CDR3 is CASSLTLNGGALNEQFF.

This sequence joins TRBV29-1 and TRBJ1-1; TCRdb calls TRBD1, which cannot be checked without DNA. In germline, CDR1 is SQVTM, CDR2 ANQGSEA. The CDR3 consists of 13 residues. The CDR3 spells CSVETGGDVEAFF.

This sequence joins TRBV20-1 and TRBJ2-1; absent DNA, TCRdb's TRBD1 call cannot be checked. The CDR3 is made up of 13 amino acids. CDR1 and CDR2 from the germline V gene are DFQATT and SNEGSKA (reference sequence). The CDR3 loop reads CSARDPGQNEQFF.

The CDR3 reads CASSRRGDSNQPQHF. This chain uses TRBV25-1 with TRBJ1-5; TCRdb gives TRBD1 as the D gene, but with no DNA this cannot be confirmed. The CDR3 is 15 amino acids. CDR1 MGHDK and CDR2 SYGVNS come from the germline V gene.

The chain carries TRBV7-9 and TRBJ1-2. The V gene's germline CDR1 is SEHNR and CDR2 FQNEAQ (reference sequence). There are 14 residues in the CDR3. The CDR3 region is CASSLAAENYGYTF.

The J gene is TRBJ1-5, the V gene TRBV14. The V gene's germline CDR1 is SGHDN and CDR2 FVKESK. The CDR3 length is 14 residues. This chain's CDR3 is CASSQFTVNQPQHF.

The chain joins TRBV4-3 to TRBJ1-1. Germline assignment: CDR1 LGHNA and CDR2 YSLEER. The CDR3 is 16 amino acids. CDR3 protein: CASSPTTDLMNTEAFF.

This sequence joins TRBV7-2 and TRBJ1-1; lacking DNA, the TRBD1 call made by TCRdb goes unchecked. The germline V gene encodes CDR1 SGHTA and CDR2 FQGNSA. CDR3 length equals 14 residues. The CDR3 reads CASSLGDRVTEAFF.

The V and J genes are TRBV7-2 and TRBJ1-1. The CDR3 spans 15 residues. The V gene's germline CDR1 is SGHTA and CDR2 FQGNSA. The chain's CDR3 is CASSSRSSMNTEAFF.

The gene calls are TRBV28 and TRBJ2-7; TCRdb's D call, TRBD2, is unchecked because there is no DNA. The CDR3 spans 18 residues. Germline loops: CDR1 MDHEN, CDR2 SYDVKM. The CDR3 is CASSPPWGLATGAYEQYF.

The V gene is TRBV3-1, the J gene TRBJ2-7; TCRdb returns TRBD1, unconfirmable since there is no DNA. Germline V lookup: CDR1 LGHDT, CDR2 YNNKEL (reference sequence). CDR3 length: 13 residues. The CDR3 region is CASSHRQVPEQYF.

V is TRBV21-1 and J is TRBJ2-3; TCRdb lists TRBD1, though no DNA is available to test this call. TRBV21-1 is noted as a pseudogene. The CDR3 has 17 amino acids. CDR3 loop: CASSSPLGEKGTDTQYF.

The CDR3 loop is CASSYTGVAFF. The V gene is TRBV6-6, the J gene TRBJ1-1; TCRdb proposes TRBD1, but this gene call is untestable without DNA. This CDR3 comprises 11 residues. Germline loops: CDR1 MNHNY, CDR2 SVGAGI (reference sequence).

This rearrangement joins TRBV12-3 or TRBV12-4 to TRBJ1-2; no DNA is available, so the TRBD1 call from TCRdb remains unchecked. CDR3 length: 14 residues. The CDR3: CASSLKGGRYGYTF.

The V and J genes are TRBV15 and TRBJ2-3. CDR3 size: 14 residues. Germline V gives CDR1 LNHNV, CDR2 YYDKDF (reference sequence). The CDR3 sequence is CATSSVEGTDTQYF.

The V gene is TRBV4-2, the J gene TRBJ2-2. The germline gives CDR1 LGHNA, CDR2 YNFKEQ. This CDR3 is built from 16 residues. The chain's CDR3 is CASSQDRGMNTGELFF.

This chain uses TRBV7-2 with TRBJ2-1. This CDR3 has 15 amino acids. Germline loops: CDR1 SGHTA, CDR2 FQGNSA. CDR3: CASSLGPVPYNEQFF.

The rearrangement uses TRBV7-9 and TRBJ1-2. Germline V gene data show CDR1 as SEHNR and CDR2 as FQNEAQ (reference sequence). CDR3 length: 13 residues. CDR3 sequence reads: CASSLEHNYGYTF.

The rearrangement joins TRBV20-1 to TRBJ2-5; lacking DNA, the TRBD2 call made by TCRdb goes unchecked. CDR3 size: 17 residues. In germline, CDR1 is DFQATT, CDR2 SNEGSKA (reference sequence). CDR3 amino acids: CSARITSGRAFSETQYF.